One and the same sample provided the 25 T cell receptor beta chains below, sequenced in a study of identical twins. Each CDR3 protein gets one entry after TCRdb re-called the 5' RACE reads with MiXCR. The sample lists just over 500,000 distinct CDR3 sequences; less than 25% were seen once. The same data also went into a second study, on T cells expressing NK-cell markers.

The sample comprised CD4+ T cells sorted from blood. The receptors come from a woman in her late teens or twenties in good health.

The chain's CDR3 is CASSYRTERYEQYF. The CDR3 region has the DNA TGTGCCAGCAGTTACAGGACTGAACGCTACGAGCAGTACTTC. The chain joins TRBV6-2 or TRBV6-3 to TRBJ2-7, with TRBD2 as a possible D gene (5 bases). The V and J ends lost 2 bases and 3 bases respectively, with 11 bases between them. Germline loops: CDR1 MNHEY, CDR2 SVGEGT. This CDR3 comprises 14 residues.

The rearrangement uses TRBV18 and TRBJ2-3, with 7 bases matching TRBD2. The trim removed 4 bases at V and 0 bases at J, leaving 16 bases unmatched. The CDR3 is 19 residues long. Germline V CDR1 and CDR2: KGHSH, LQKENI. CDR3 sequence (DNA): TGTGCCAGCTCACTGACGGGAGTGGACGGGAGGCGGAGCACAGATACGCAGTATTTT. Its translation is CASSLTGVDGRRSTDTQYF.

This chain uses TRBV5-1 with TRBJ1-1, with 7 bases fitting TRBD1. The CDR3 runs to 14 residues. V trimming: 1 base; J trimming: 3 bases; junction bases outside the gene matches: 3. Germline CDR1 is SGHRS and CDR2 is YFSETQ. The CDR3 loop is CASSLTGVDTEAFF. DNA for the CDR3: TGCGCCAGCAGCTTGACAGGGGTTGACACTGAAGCTTTCTTT.

Ten or more counts support this clonotype. V is TRBV5-1 and J is TRBJ2-2; 8 nucleotides align to TRBD1. V dropped 0 bases and J dropped 6; count of bases not matched to a gene: 7. The length of the CDR3 is 16 residues. Germline V lookup: CDR1 SGHRS, CDR2 YFSETQ. The DNA for the CDR3 is TGCGCCAGCAGCTTGGCGGGACAGGTCGCCGCCGGGGAGCTGTTTTTT. Protein sequence: CASSLAGQVAAGELFF.

CDR3 nucleotide sequence: TGTGCCAGCACTCTAGGAACCGGACTCCAAGAGACCCAGTACTTC. Translation: CASTLGTGLQETQYF. V gene TRBV12-3 or TRBV12-4 combines with J gene TRBJ2-5; TRBD2 might be the D (5 bases). The V end lost 7 bases, the J end lost 1 base, and 16 bases lay between the germline ends. CDR3 length: 15 amino acids.

The chain carries TRBV20-1 and TRBJ1-1; D gene uncertain. The V and J ends lost 8 bases and 5 bases respectively, with 15 bases between them. CDR3 length equals 12 residues. The germline V gene encodes CDR1 DFQATT and CDR2 SNEGSKA (reference sequence). CDR3 region: CSPKTYGTEAFF. The CDR3 nucleotides read TGCAGTCCAAAGACCTACGGGACTGAAGCTTTCTTT.

This clonotype was seen only a few times. The rearrangement links TRBV7-3 to TRBJ1-1; the D is unclear. The CDR3 is 14 amino acids. Germline values: CDR1 SGHTA, CDR2 FQGTGA. Trimming removed 3 bases at V and 0 bases at J, with 8 bases between. CDR3 coding DNA: TGTGCCAGCAGCTTGGCCAGACTGAACACTGAAGCTTTCTTT. It is translated as CASSLARLNTEAFF.

This chain links TRBV5-1 with TRBJ2-2; D gene ambiguous. V lost 0 bases and J lost 9, with 6 bases in between. Per germline, CDR1 SGHRS and CDR2 YFSETQ. The CDR3 is made up of 12 amino acids. CDR3 nucleotides: TGCGCCAGCAGCTTGGAATTGCGGGAGCTGTTTTTT. Translation gives CASSLELRELFF. The full variable domain, rest sourced from reference TRBV5-1 and TRBJ2-2, is KAGVTQTPRYLIKTRGQQVTLSCSPISGHRSVSWYQQTPGQGLQFLFEYFSETQRNKGNFPGRFSGRQFSNSRSEMNVSTLELGDSALYLCASSLELRELFFGEGSRLTVL.

V is TRBV29-1 and J is TRBJ1-1; 7 nucleotides agree with TRBD1. With V trimmed by 6 bases and J by 1 base, 8 bases remained unmatched. This CDR3 contains 14 residues. CDR1 SQVTM and CDR2 ANQGSEA come from the germline V gene. In nucleotides, the CDR3 is TGCAGCGTCGATGCGACAGGGACGAACACTGAAGCTTTCTTT. It is translated as CSVDATGTNTEAFF.

This chain uses TRBV12-3 or TRBV12-4 with TRBJ2-4, with TRBD2 matching 12 bases. V trimming: 4 bases; J trimming: 15 bases; junction bases outside the gene matches: 7. This CDR3 comprises 13 residues. For the CDR3, the DNA is TGTGCCAGCAGTTCCTCTAGCGGGAGGGTCCCGTACTTC. Amino acid sequence: CASSSSSGRVPYF.

In its sample, this clonotype was seen once. The genes are TRBV2 and TRBJ2-5; no reliable D call. V was shortened by 6 bases and J by 1 base, with 21 bases between the two germline ends. Germline V gene lookup returns CDR1 SNHLY and CDR2 FYNNEI. The CDR3 contains 17 residues. CDR3 loop: CASSPRLPRWGQETQYF. The CDR3, as DNA: TGTGCCAGCAGCCCGCGACTTCCTCGGTGGGGCCAAGAGACCCAGTACTTC. Drawing the rest from reference TRBV2 and TRBJ2-5, the complete variable domain is EPEVTQTPSHQVTQMGQEVILRCVPISNHLYFYWYRQILGQKVEFLVSFYNNEISEKSEIFDDQFSVERPDGSNFTLKIRSTKLEDSAMYFCASSPRLPRWGQETQYFGPGTRLLVL.

The V and J genes are TRBV12-3 or TRBV12-4 and TRBJ2-7, with D perhaps matching TRBD1 (6 bases). CDR3 size: 15 residues. Trimming pared 2 bases from V and 1 base from J, leaving 12 bases between. CDR3 DNA: TGTGCCAGCAGTTTATCGGCAGGGGCGTCCTACGAGCAGTACTTC. It encodes CASSLSAGASYEQYF.

Notes on this clonotype: At one end, the junction sequence differs from germline, possibly due to a read error. The chain uses TRBV7-7 and TRBJ2-3, with 16 bases lining up with TRBD2. The CDR3 runs to 17 residues. Germline lookup yields CDR1 SSHAT and CDR2 FNYEAQ (reference sequence). CDR3 nucleotides: TGTGCTAGCAGCTTGGGACTAGCGGGGGGGCCGGCAGATACGCAGTATTTT. This sequence encodes CASSLGLAGGPADTQYF.

This clonotype has a count of ten or more. V is TRBV11-2 and J is TRBJ2-3; D unclear. Germline CDR1 and CDR2: SGHAT and FQNNGV. Trimming removed 6 bases from V and 3 bases from J, with 16 bases in between. The CDR3 covers 15 residues. The CDR3 DNA reads TGTGCCAGCAGTCGTAACCCCCGCCAGACAGATACGCAGTATTTT. Translation gives CASSRNPRQTDTQYF.

The sample holds a few counts of this clonotype. The genes are TRBV7-7 and TRBJ2-2; D uncertain. Trimming shortened V by 1 base and J by 3 bases, and 3 bases separated the two germline ends. Per the germline V gene, CDR1 is SSHAT and CDR2 is FNYEAQ (reference sequence). This CDR3 has 13 amino acids. The CDR3 protein is CASSLGYTGELFF. DNA for the CDR3: TGTGCCAGCAGCTTAGGTTACACCGGGGAGCTGTTTTTT. Complete variable domain (other parts from reference TRBV7-7 and TRBJ2-2): GAGVSQSPRYKVTKRGQDVTLRCDPISSHATLYWYQQALGQGPEFLTYFNYEAQPDKSGLPSDRFSAERPEGSISTLTIQRTEQRDSAMYRCASSLGYTGELFFGEGSRLTVL.

A few counts support this clonotype. V and J are TRBV6-6 and TRBJ2-3; D call uncertain. The CDR3 runs to 15 residues. Germline V gene lookup returns CDR1 MNHNY and CDR2 SVGAGI (reference sequence). V lost 4 bases and J lost 4, with 15 bases in between. CDR3 DNA sequence: TGTGCCAGCAGTTCCCATAATCCGGGCGCAGATACGCAGTATTTT. It codes for CASSSHNPGADTQYF.

The count of this clonotype is one. This chain uses TRBV20-1 with TRBJ2-3; 12 positions match TRBD2. V gave up 3 bases and J gave up 2 bases; unmatched junction bases: 3. The CDR3 length is 15 residues. Germline V gene data show CDR1 as DFQATT and CDR2 as SNEGSKA (reference sequence). The CDR3 loop is CSASTSGGNTDTQYF. CDR3 bases: TGCAGTGCTAGTACTAGCGGGGGGAACACAGATACGCAGTATTTT.

This clonotype was observed at least ten times. The chain combines TRBV6-5 with TRBJ2-1; no reliable D call. The CDR3 contains 11 residues. V was pared by 10 bases and J by 3 bases, with 7 bases between. Germline CDR1 MNHEY, CDR2 SVGAGI. The CDR3 loop is CATLDYNEQFF. The CDR3 coding sequence is TGTGCCACCCTGGACTACAATGAGCAGTTCTTC.

This clonotype turned up a few times. This chain links TRBV6-1 with TRBJ1-2; D ambiguous. The CDR3 spans 15 residues. Per the germline V gene, CDR1 is MNHNS and CDR2 is SASEGT. The V gene lost 2 bases and the J gene lost 6 bases, with 16 bases spanning the gap. The CDR3 reads CASSERAAGLDGYTF. The CDR3 nucleotides are TGTGCCAGCAGTGAAAGGGCAGCGGGATTAGATGGCTACACCTTC.

The chain carries TRBV5-1 and TRBJ1-1; possibly TRBD1 for D (5 bases). Germline V gene lookup returns CDR1 SGHRS and CDR2 YFSETQ. The CDR3 extends over 18 amino acids. Trimming shortened V by 0 bases and J by 0 bases, and 18 bases separated the two germline ends. The CDR3 sequence: CASSLAGGAGSVNTEAFF. CDR3 nucleotides: TGCGCCAGCAGCTTGGCCGGTGGGGCAGGAAGTGTGAACACTGAAGCTTTCTTT. Variable domain in full (rest from reference TRBV5-1 and TRBJ1-1): KAGVTQTPRYLIKTRGQQVTLSCSPISGHRSVSWYQQTPGQGLQFLFEYFSETQRNKGNFPGRFSGRQFSNSRSEMNVSTLELGDSALYLCASSLAGGAGSVNTEAFFGQGTRLTVV.

The rearrangement uses TRBV12-3 or TRBV12-4 and TRBJ2-2, with D unresolved. The CDR3 has 16 residues. V was pared by 4 bases and J by 1 base, with 13 bases between. The CDR3: CASSSTPPGNTGELFF. CDR3 sequence (DNA): TGTGCCAGCAGTTCAACACCACCAGGGAACACCGGGGAGCTGTTTTTT.

The gene calls are TRBV19 and TRBJ2-7; 8 nucleotides align to TRBD1. CDR3 size: 13 residues. V gave up 6 bases and J gave up 9 bases; unmatched junction bases: 10. CDR1 and CDR2 from the germline V gene are LNHDA and SQIVND (reference sequence). CDR3 sequence: CASSPGPGTGQYF. The CDR3 DNA follows: TGTGCCAGTAGCCCGGGCCCAGGGACAGGGCAGTACTTC. The whole variable domain, filled in from reference TRBV19 and TRBJ2-7, reads DGGITQSPKYLFRKEGQNVTLSCEQNLNHDAMYWYRQDPGQGLRLIYYSQIVNDFQKGDIAEGYSVSREKKESFPLTVTSAQKNPTAFYLCASSPGPGTGQYFGPGTRLTVT.

About this clonotype itself: A much larger clone is a single base away; this may be a read error. The chain uses TRBV6-1 and TRBJ2-3; 8 bases match TRBD2. The CDR3 covers 14 residues. Trimming took 8 bases from V and 6 from J; bases not matched to a gene: 10. Germline V gives CDR1 MNHNS, CDR2 SASEGT. The CDR3 nucleotides are TGTGCCAGCGGACCGGGAGTAGCGGGGGATACGCAGTATTTT. This translates into CASGPGVAGDTQYF.

The chain combines TRBV11-1 with TRBJ1-4, with unresolved D. The germline V gene encodes CDR1 SGHAT and CDR2 FQDESV (reference sequence). The CDR3 is 16 residues long. The V and J ends lost 2 bases and 0 bases respectively, with 10 bases between them. The DNA for the CDR3 is TGTGCCAGCAGCTTAACCCTAACTGCAACTAATGAAAAACTGTTTTTT. Its translation is CASSLTLTATNEKLFF.

This clonotype has just a few counts. The V and J genes are TRBV12-3 or TRBV12-4 and TRBJ2-5; D unclear. The CDR3 extends over 19 amino acids. V lost 6 bases and J lost 3, with 29 bases in between. CDR3 bases: TGTGCCAGCAGCTTCGCCCCCCAGTTTGGTAGTAAAATGAAAGAGACCCAGTACTTC. Translated, it gives CASSFAPQFGSKMKETQYF.